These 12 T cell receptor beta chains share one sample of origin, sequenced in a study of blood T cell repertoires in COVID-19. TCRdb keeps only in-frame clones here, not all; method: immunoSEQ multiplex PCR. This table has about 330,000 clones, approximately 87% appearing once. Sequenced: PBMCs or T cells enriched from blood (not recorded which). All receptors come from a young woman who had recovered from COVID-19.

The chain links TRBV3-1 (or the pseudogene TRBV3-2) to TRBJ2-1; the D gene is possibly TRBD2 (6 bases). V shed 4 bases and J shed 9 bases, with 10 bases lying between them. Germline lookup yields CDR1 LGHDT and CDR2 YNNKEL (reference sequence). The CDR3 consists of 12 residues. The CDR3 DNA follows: TGTGCCAGCAGCCGACTGCGGGGTGAGCAGTTCTTC. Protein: CASSRLRGEQFF.

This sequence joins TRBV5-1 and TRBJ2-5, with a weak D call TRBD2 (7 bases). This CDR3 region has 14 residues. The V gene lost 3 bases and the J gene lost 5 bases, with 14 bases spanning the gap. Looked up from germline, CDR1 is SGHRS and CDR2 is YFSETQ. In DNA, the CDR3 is TGCGCCAGCAGCTCAAGGGGGGGTACTGAGACCCAGTACTTC. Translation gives CASSSRGGTETQYF. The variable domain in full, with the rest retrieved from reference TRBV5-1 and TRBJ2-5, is KAGVTQTPRYLIKTRGQQVTLSCSPISGHRSVSWYQQTPGQGLQFLFEYFSETQRNKGNFPGRFSGRQFSNSRSEMNVSTLELGDSALYLCASSSRGGTETQYFGPGTRLLVL.

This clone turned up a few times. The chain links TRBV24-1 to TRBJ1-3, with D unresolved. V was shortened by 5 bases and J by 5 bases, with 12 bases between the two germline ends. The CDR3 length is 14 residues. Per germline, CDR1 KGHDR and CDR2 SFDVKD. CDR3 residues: CATSAADNRNTIYF. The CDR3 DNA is TGTGCCACCAGTGCCGCCGACAATAGAAACACCATATATTTT.

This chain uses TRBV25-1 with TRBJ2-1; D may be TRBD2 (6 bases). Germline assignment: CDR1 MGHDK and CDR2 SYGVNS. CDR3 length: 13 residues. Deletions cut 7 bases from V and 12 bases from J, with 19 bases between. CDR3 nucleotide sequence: TGTGCCAGCACCCCTTCGGGTTGGAGGGGGCAGTTCTTC. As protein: CASTPSGWRGQFF. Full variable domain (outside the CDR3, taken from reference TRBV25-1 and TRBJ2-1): EADIYQTPRYLVIGTGKKITLECSQTMGHDKMYWYQQDPGMELHLIHYSYGVNSTEKGDLSSESTVSRIRTEHFPLTLESARPSHTSQYLCASTPSGWRGQFFGPGTRLTVL.

The CDR3, as DNA: TGTGCCAGCAGCCAATACAGGGGTGGGTACTACGAGCAGTACTTC. Protein sequence: CASSQYRGGYYEQYF. The chain employs TRBV6-2 or TRBV6-3 and TRBJ2-7, with 7 nucleotides matching TRBD1. CDR3 size: 15 residues. CDR1 and CDR2 from the germline V gene are MNHEY and SVGEGT. The J segment lost 3 bases and the V segment lost 6 bases, leaving 11 bases of the junction unmatched.

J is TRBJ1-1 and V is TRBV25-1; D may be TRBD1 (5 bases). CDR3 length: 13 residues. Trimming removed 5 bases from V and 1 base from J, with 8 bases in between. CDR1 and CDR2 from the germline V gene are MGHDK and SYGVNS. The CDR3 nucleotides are TGTGCCAGCAGTAGACAGTGGAACACTGAAGCTTTCTTT. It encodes CASSRQWNTEAFF.

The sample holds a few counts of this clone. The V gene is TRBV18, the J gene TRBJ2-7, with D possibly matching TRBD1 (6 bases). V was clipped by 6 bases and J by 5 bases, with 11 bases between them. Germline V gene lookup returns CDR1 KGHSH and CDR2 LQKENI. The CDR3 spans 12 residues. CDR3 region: CASSPDRHEQYF. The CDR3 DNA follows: TGTGCCAGCTCCCCGGACAGACACGAGCAGTACTTC.

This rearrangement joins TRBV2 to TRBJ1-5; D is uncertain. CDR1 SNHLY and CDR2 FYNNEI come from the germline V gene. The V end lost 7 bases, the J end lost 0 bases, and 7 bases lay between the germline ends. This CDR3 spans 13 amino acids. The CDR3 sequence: CASIRDSNQPQHF. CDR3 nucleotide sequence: TGTGCCAGCATTCGGGATAGCAATCAGCCCCAGCATTTT.

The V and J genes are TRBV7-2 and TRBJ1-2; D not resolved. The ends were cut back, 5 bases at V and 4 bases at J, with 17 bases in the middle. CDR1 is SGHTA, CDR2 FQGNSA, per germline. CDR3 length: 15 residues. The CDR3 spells CASSLSRGWGYGYTF. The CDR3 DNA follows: TGTGCCAGCAGCCTTTCCCGGGGATGGGGCTATGGCTACACCTTC.

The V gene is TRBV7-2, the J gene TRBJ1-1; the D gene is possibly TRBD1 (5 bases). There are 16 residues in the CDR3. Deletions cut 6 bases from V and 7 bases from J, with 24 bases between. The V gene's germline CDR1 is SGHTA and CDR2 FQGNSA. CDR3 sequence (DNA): TGTGCCAGCAGACAAATAACGGTCGGGGGGATGTTTGAAGCTTTCTTT. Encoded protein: CASRQITVGGMFEAFF.

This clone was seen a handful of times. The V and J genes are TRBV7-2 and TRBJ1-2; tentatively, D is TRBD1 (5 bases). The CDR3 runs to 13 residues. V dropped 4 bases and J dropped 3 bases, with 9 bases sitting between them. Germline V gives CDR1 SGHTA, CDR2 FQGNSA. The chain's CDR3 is CASSSGRDYGYTF. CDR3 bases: TGTGCCAGCAGCTCAGGGCGCGACTATGGCTACACCTTC.

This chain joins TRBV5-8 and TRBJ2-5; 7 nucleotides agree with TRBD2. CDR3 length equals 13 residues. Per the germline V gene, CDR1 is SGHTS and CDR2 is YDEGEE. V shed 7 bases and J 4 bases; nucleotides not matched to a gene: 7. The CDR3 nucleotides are TGTGCCAGCGAGGGGAGGGCGGGAGAGACCCAGTACTTC. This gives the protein CASEGRAGETQYF.